This T cell receptor beta chain was recorded in a study of T cell responses to AZD1222 COVID-19 vaccine. General observations from the study: Donors skewed white British and female; clonal diversity was possibly underestimated. Unmutated variant regions reportedly attract nearly half of all spike-specific TCRs.

Per the germline V gene, CDR1 is MNHNY and CDR2 is SVGAGI (reference sequence). The length of the CDR3 is 14 residues. V was pared by 6 bases and J by 7 bases, with 3 bases of the junction left unmatched. TCRdb's table, derived via immunoSEQ multiplex PCR, lists solely in-frame clones and lacks some. The profile shows around 79,000 clones, 87% of them singletons. Remarks on this clone: The antigen is not known.

The TCR originated in an adult in good health. V is TRBV6-6 and J is TRBJ2-1; 13 nucleotides match TRBD2. Sequencing was performed on peripheral blood, taken on day 0 of AZD1222 vaccination. The CDR3 DNA reads TGTGCCAGCAGAGCGACTAGCGGGAGGAATGAGCAGTTCTTC. Amino acid sequence: CASRATSGRNEQFF.